What follows are 14 T cell receptor beta chains derived from one specimen sequenced in a study of cytomegalovirus exposure and HLA in healthy donors. The PCR contained 60 Vbeta and 13 Jbeta primers. Sequenced by immunoSEQ multiplex PCR; TCRdb stores in-frame clones only, minus some. The sample totals some 89,000 clones. Material: PBMCs. All receptors derive from a woman aged 25-40 years in good health and CMV-seronegative.

V and J are TRBV15 and TRBJ2-2, with D possibly TRBD1 on 7 matching bases. Germline CDR1 and CDR2: LNHNV and YYDKDF (reference sequence). The CDR3 has 16 residues. Trimming removed 6 bases from V and 0 bases from J, with 14 bases in between. CDR3 sequence reads: CATSRGTASNTGELFF. Here the CDR3 DNA reads TGTGCCACCAGTCGCGGGACAGCCTCGAACACCGGGGAGCTGTTTTTT.

This sequence joins TRBV28 and TRBJ1-3, with a weak D call TRBD1 (6 bases). CDR1 MDHEN and CDR2 SYDVKM come from the germline V gene. V was clipped by 4 bases and J by 0 bases, with 7 bases between them. There are 14 residues in the CDR3. Here the CDR3 reads CASSSTGSGNTIYF. The CDR3 DNA reads as TGTGCCAGCAGTTCGACAGGCTCTGGAAACACCATATATTTT.

The chain employs TRBV30 and TRBJ2-2; 8 positions match TRBD2. This CDR3 comprises 17 residues. Losses at the gene ends were 0 bases for V and 7 bases for J; bases not matched to a gene: 13. Germline values: CDR1 GTSNPN, CDR2 SVGIG (reference sequence). CDR3 bases: TGTGCCTGGAGTGTACGTCCCAGCGGGAGAATTAACGGGGAGCTGTTTTTT. It encodes CAWSVRPSGRINGELFF.

V usage is TRBV5-5 and J usage is TRBJ1-1, with 10 positions matching TRBD1. The CDR3 has 13 amino acids. Looked up from germline, CDR1 is SGHKS and CDR2 is YYEKEE (reference sequence). J gave up 6 bases and V 3 bases, and 2 bases lay outside the gene matches. CDR3 loop: CASSSDRGAEAFF. The DNA for the CDR3 is TGTGCCAGCAGCTCGGACAGGGGGGCTGAAGCTTTCTTT.

The chain couples TRBV7-3 to TRBJ2-2; 9 bases match TRBD1. The CDR3 loop spans 16 amino acids. Germline V CDR1 and CDR2: SGHTA, FQGTGA. The ends lost 5 bases at V and 2 bases at J; junction bases unmatched: 6. Here the CDR3 reads CASSGQGQGNTGELFF. In DNA form, the CDR3 reads TGTGCCAGCAGCGGGCAGGGACAGGGTAACACCGGGGAGCTGTTTTTT.

The rearrangement links TRBV4-1 to TRBJ1-1; unclear D gene. This CDR3 contains 15 residues. The V end was cut by 3 bases, the J end by 0 bases, with 11 bases between. Looked up from germline, CDR1 is MGHRA and CDR2 is YSYEKL. CDR3 residues: CASSQREAVNTEAFF. Here the CDR3 DNA reads TGCGCCAGCAGCCAGAGGGAGGCCGTGAACACTGAAGCTTTCTTT.

This chain connects TRBV5-1 to TRBJ2-4, with 7 bases lining up with TRBD1. This CDR3 has 16 amino acids. CDR1 is SGHRS and CDR2 is YFSETQ in the germline V gene. Unmatched junction bases numbered 7, after V lost 1 base and J lost 3 bases. The CDR3 here is CASSLTGAGGKNIQYF. CDR3 in DNA: TGCGCCAGCAGCTTGACAGGAGCAGGGGGCAAAAACATTCAGTACTTC. The full variable domain, completed using reference TRBV5-1 and TRBJ2-4, is KAGVTQTPRYLIKTRGQQVTLSCSPISGHRSVSWYQQTPGQGLQFLFEYFSETQRNKGNFPGRFSGRQFSNSRSEMNVSTLELGDSALYLCASSLTGAGGKNIQYFGAGTRLSVL.

The rearrangement uses TRBV19 and TRBJ1-5; 10 bases align to TRBD1. The trim removed 3 bases at V and 7 bases at J, leaving 6 bases unmatched. The length of the CDR3 is 15 residues. Germline V gives CDR1 LNHDA, CDR2 SQIVND (reference sequence). CDR3 sequence reads: CASSIPDRGRQPQHF. The CDR3 DNA sequence: TGTGCCAGTAGTATTCCGGACAGGGGGAGGCAGCCCCAGCATTTT.

The chain recombines TRBV9 with TRBJ1-2; 9 nucleotides match TRBD1. V gave up 4 bases and J gave up 0 bases; unmatched junction bases: 7. CDR1 is SGDLS and CDR2 is YYNGEE in the germline V gene. The CDR3 is made up of 16 amino acids. The chain's CDR3 is CASSRDRVRANYGYTF. The CDR3 nucleotides read TGTGCCAGCAGCAGGGACAGGGTTAGAGCTAACTATGGCTACACCTTC.

The chain combines TRBV10-1 with TRBJ1-2, with D possibly TRBD1 on 5 matching bases. In germline, CDR1 is WNHNN, CDR2 SYGVQD (reference sequence). The CDR3 sequence is 18 residues long. V was shortened by 6 bases and J by 0 bases, with 23 bases between the two germline ends. Here the CDR3 DNA reads TGCGCCAGCAGGTCCCCCCCGGACACCGACCTGACTAACTATGGCTACACCTTC. Protein: CASRSPPDTDLTNYGYTF.

The chain uses TRBV9 and TRBJ2-5; TRBD2 matches 7 bases. TRBJ2-7 explains the end of the DNA better; the J call may be wrong. The CDR3 has 14 residues. Germline assignment: CDR1 SGDLS and CDR2 YYNGEE. Here the CDR3 DNA reads TGTGCCAGCAGCGTAGGCGGGAGCTCCTACGAGCAGTACTTC. Protein: CASSVGGSSYEQYF.

For the CDR3, the DNA is TGTGCCAGCAGCGTAGTCACCACGGGGACCCAGTACTTC. It encodes CASSVVTTGTQYF. This chain connects TRBV9 to TRBJ2-5, with unresolved D. The CDR3 has 13 residues. The V and J ends lost 0 bases and 7 bases respectively, with 10 bases between them. Germline V gene sequence: CDR1 SGDLS, CDR2 YYNGEE.

As concerns this clone: One end of the junction varies from germline; a read error may be responsible. J is TRBJ1-1 and V is TRBV5-1, with unresolved D. CDR3 length equals 13 residues. The germline V gene encodes CDR1 SGHRS and CDR2 YFSETQ. CDR3 nucleotide sequence: TGCGCCAGCAGTTTGGGTGCGGACACTGAAGCTTTCTTT. As protein: CASSLGADTEAFF.

The chain joins TRBV4-2 to TRBJ2-5; TRBD2 matches at 10 bases. V was clipped by 0 bases and J by 5 bases; unmatched bases: 6. This CDR3 is 16 amino acids long. Germline CDR1 is LGHNA and CDR2 is YNFKEQ. The CDR3 protein is CASSQDKRGGLETQYF. The CDR3, as DNA: TGTGCCAGCAGCCAAGATAAGCGGGGGGGCCTCGAGACCCAGTACTTC.